What follows are 20 T cell receptor beta chains derived from one specimen sequenced in a study of human T cells and chemical hapten exposure. TCRdb re-called the RACE reads through MiXCR, storing one row per CDR3 protein. The repertoire consists of tens of thousands of distinct CDR3 sequences, with 7.5% to 9.5% occurring once and the leading ten covering 3% to 4.5%. Documented time point: patch test 2, 6 weeks after DPC sensitization. Regarding treatment: therapeutic diphenylcyclopropenone sensitization with weekly scalp DPC. This specimen was whole blood, taken in connection with sensitization to the hapten diphenylcyclopropenone (DPC). These receptors were obtained from a woman aged 50 to 60 with alopecia areata. Some clones in this sample may be carry-over from other donors' samples.

The chain carries TRBV5-1 and TRBJ1-1; 7 nucleotides line up with TRBD1. CDR1 is SGHRS and CDR2 is YFSETQ in the germline V gene. V was pared by 0 bases and J by 0 bases, with 8 bases of the junction left unmatched. This CDR3 is 17 amino acids long. CDR3 sequence (DNA): TGCGCCAGCAGCTTGGCGAGGGGACAGATAATGAACACTGAAGCTTTCTTT. This sequence encodes CASSLARGQIMNTEAFF.

This clonotype was counted at least ten times. The chain is built from TRBV6-5 and TRBJ2-3, with 8 bases fitting TRBD1. The V gene's germline CDR1 is MNHEY and CDR2 SVGAGI. The CDR3 has 18 amino acids. V was pared by 2 bases and J by 0 bases, with 10 bases of the junction left unmatched. CDR3 loop: CASSYQKQGALSTDTQYF. In DNA, the CDR3 is TGTGCCAGCAGTTACCAAAAGCAGGGGGCCCTAAGCACAGATACGCAGTATTTT.

This clonotype occurred many times. The chain links TRBV27 to TRBJ1-5; D not certain. This CDR3 comprises 16 residues. The V gene's germline CDR1 is MNHEY and CDR2 SMNVEV (reference sequence). V lost 3 bases and J lost 4, with 16 bases in between. The CDR3 spells CASSFIPSVENQPQHF. In DNA, the CDR3 is TGTGCCAGCAGTTTCATACCCTCAGTGGAGAATCAGCCCCAGCATTTT.

This clonotype was seen more than once but under ten times. V usage is TRBV7-2 and J usage is TRBJ2-1; 13 bases are shared with TRBD2. V was clipped by 3 bases and J by 4 bases; unmatched bases: 6. The germline CDR1 and CDR2 sequences are SGHTA and FQGNSA. The CDR3 totals 17 residues. The CDR3 DNA is TGTGCCAGCAGCTTTTCCGGACTAGCGGGGGAGTACAATGAGCAGTTCTTC. Translating it yields CASSFSGLAGEYNEQFF.

This clonotype was picked up a small number of times. The chain couples TRBV7-9 to TRBJ1-5, with a possible D match to TRBD1 (6 bases). Per the germline V gene, CDR1 is SEHNR and CDR2 is FQNEAQ (reference sequence). The CDR3 loop spans 13 amino acids. Between the trimmed V and J ends, which lost 6 bases and 5 bases, there was a span of 11 bases. The CDR3 DNA reads TGTGCCAGCAGACTCAACAGGGATCAGCCCCAGCATTTT. Amino acid sequence: CASRLNRDQPQHF.

This chain uses TRBV7-9 with TRBJ2-1; 9 bases fit TRBD2. The germline CDR1 and CDR2 sequences are SEHNR and FQNEAQ (reference sequence). V lost 1 base and J lost 10; bases outside the gene matches: 8. There are 15 residues in the CDR3. CDR3 sequence (DNA): TGTGCCAGCAGCTTAGGCGGGGGGGCAGGAGAAGAGCAGTTCTTC. It codes for CASSLGGGAGEEQFF. Full variable domain (outside the CDR3, taken from reference TRBV7-9 and TRBJ2-1): DTGVSQNPRHKITKRGQNVTFRCDPISEHNRLYWYRQTLGQGPEFLTYFQNEAQLEKSRLLSDRFSAERPKGSFSTLEIQRTEQGDSAMYLCASSLGGGAGEEQFFGPGTRLTVL.

The rearrangement joins TRBV9 to TRBJ2-7; 8 bases are a match to TRBD2. V gave up 0 bases and J gave up 1 base; unmatched junction bases: 3. CDR1 SGDLS and CDR2 YYNGEE come from the germline V gene. CDR3 length equals 15 residues. The CDR3 reads CASSVAGGYSYEQYF. Here the CDR3 DNA reads TGTGCCAGCAGCGTAGCGGGGGGGTATTCCTACGAGCAGTACTTC. Filled out from reference TRBV9 and TRBJ2-7, the complete variable domain reads DSGVTQTPKHLITATGQRVTLRCSPRSGDLSVYWYQQSLDQGLQFLIQYYNGEERAKGNILERFSAQQFPDLHSELNLSSLELGDSALYFCASSVAGGYSYEQYFGPGTRLTVT.

The sample holds a few counts of this clonotype. The chain combines TRBV25-1 with TRBJ2-5; D possibly corresponds to TRBD2 (5 bases). The CDR3 spans 15 residues. V lost 1 base and J lost 7, with 16 bases in between. Germline V gene sequence: CDR1 MGHDK, CDR2 SYGVNS. In DNA form, the CDR3 reads TGTGCCAGCAGTGAATTCGGACGCCTCGGACTGACCCAGTACTTC. It codes for CASSEFGRLGLTQYF.

The chain joins TRBV3-1 to TRBJ2-7; 7 positions match TRBD2. Germline CDR1 is LGHDT and CDR2 is YNNKEL (reference sequence). J lost 0 bases, V lost 4 bases, and 3 bases had no gene match. The CDR3 consists of 14 residues. CDR3 DNA: TGTGCCAGCAGCCGTCGGGGGGTCTCCTACGAGCAGTACTTC. Encoded protein: CASSRRGVSYEQYF.

Concerning this clonotype: This may be a read error: a much more frequent sequence differs by one nucleotide. Because it lacks the conserved phenylalanine or tryptophan at the end, this CDR3 is likely a read error. The gene calls are TRBV29-1 and TRBJ1-4, with 7 bases fitting TRBD1. CDR3 size: 13 residues. The ends lost 6 bases at V and 4 bases at J; junction bases unmatched: 5. Looked up from germline, CDR1 is SQVTM and CDR2 is ANQGSEA. The CDR3 loop is CSVRGQINEKLFI. CDR3 sequence (DNA): TGCAGCGTGAGGGGACAGATTAATGAAAAACTGTTTATT.

This clonotype was seen only a few times. The chain carries TRBV6-5 and TRBJ1-1; 7 bases agree with TRBD1. From germline, CDR1 is MNHEY and CDR2 SVGAGI. The CDR3 consists of 13 residues. V was clipped by 0 bases and J by 6 bases; unmatched bases: 1. In nucleotides, the CDR3 is TGTGCCAGCAGTTACTCCACAGGGGCTGAAGCTTTCTTT. Translation: CASSYSTGAEAFF.

The sample holds a few counts of this clonotype. This chain connects TRBV7-9 to TRBJ2-3, with a weak D call TRBD1 (6 bases). Trimming took 5 bases from V and 5 from J, leaving 17 bases between them. Per the germline V gene, CDR1 is SEHNR and CDR2 is FQNEAQ (reference sequence). There are 15 residues in the CDR3. The CDR3 loop reads CASSPGTRGVDTQYF. The DNA of the CDR3 is TGTGCCAGCAGCCCCGGGACCAGGGGAGTAGATACGCAGTATTTT.

The chain is built from TRBV9 and TRBJ1-6; unclear D gene. V was clipped by 0 bases and J by 5 bases, with 9 bases between them. CDR1 is SGDLS and CDR2 is YYNGEE in the germline V gene. The CDR3 extends over 15 amino acids. CDR3 protein: CASSVEGRNNSPLHF. The CDR3 DNA is TGTGCCAGCAGCGTAGAAGGGCGGAATAATTCACCCCTCCACTTT.

This sequence joins TRBV12-3 or TRBV12-4 and TRBJ1-4, with TRBD1 matching 9 bases. V dropped 3 bases and J dropped 5; count of bases not matched to a gene: 4. The CDR3 is made up of 15 amino acids. For the CDR3, the DNA is TGTGCCAGCAGTTTGAGTGGACAGGGGAATGAAAAACTGTTTTTT. Translation gives CASSLSGQGNEKLFF.

This clonotype was seen at least ten times. This chain connects TRBV18 to TRBJ2-2, with D possibly called TRBD1 or TRBD2 (5 bases each). This CDR3 has 16 amino acids. Germline V gene data show CDR1 as KGHSH and CDR2 as LQKENI. V shed 3 bases and J shed 3 bases, with 14 bases lying between them. CDR3 in amino acids: CASSPPEGTHTGELFF. In DNA, the CDR3 is TGTGCCAGCTCACCTCCCGAGGGGACCCACACCGGGGAGCTGTTTTTT.

The sample holds many counts of this clonotype. The chain joins TRBV6-2 or TRBV6-3 to TRBJ1-5; D remains unclear. The CDR3 totals 20 residues. Germline V gives CDR1 MNHEY, CDR2 SVGEGT. V lost 0 bases, J lost 0 bases, and 21 bases lay in between. The CDR3 coding sequence is TGTGCCAGCAGTTACTCTATCCGGGCCCCGATCGGTTATAGCAATCAGCCCCAGCATTTT. Translation: CASSYSIRAPIGYSNQPQHF.

The CDR3 DNA reads as TGTGCCAGCAGTCCCGCGTGGGGGGCCTACGAGCAGTACTTC. Its protein is CASSPAWGAYEQYF. This rearrangement joins TRBV28 to TRBJ2-7, with D possibly matching TRBD2 (6 bases). CDR3 length: 14 residues. Germline V gives CDR1 MDHEN, CDR2 SYDVKM. V lost 5 bases and J 2 bases, leaving 13 bases between the germline ends.

The table lists this clonotype with a few counts. The chain combines TRBV10-3 with TRBJ2-3; TRBD2 is a possible D gene (5 bases). Trimming removed 7 bases from V and 1 base from J, with 12 bases in between. The CDR3 consists of 14 residues. Looked up from germline, CDR1 is ENHRY and CDR2 is SYGVKD. The CDR3 spells CAITDSSRTDTQYF. The DNA for the CDR3 is TGTGCCATCACGGACTCTAGCCGCACAGATACGCAGTATTTT.

The sample holds many counts of this clonotype. The chain recombines TRBV7-2 with TRBJ1-6, with 10 bases fitting TRBD1. The CDR3 consists of 15 residues. Unmatched junction bases numbered 5, after V lost 5 bases and J lost 7 bases. Germline values: CDR1 SGHTA, CDR2 FQGNSA. The CDR3 coding sequence is TGTGCCAGCAGCCCCGACAGGGGGCACAATTCACCCCTCCACTTT. It translates to CASSPDRGHNSPLHF.

The gene calls are TRBV11-2 and TRBJ2-7; D unclear. From germline, CDR1 is SGHAT and CDR2 FQNNGV. V dropped 5 bases and J dropped 6 bases, with 14 bases sitting between them. The CDR3 totals 13 residues. This CDR3 is CASSPRPTTEQYF. The CDR3 nucleotides are TGTGCCAGCAGCCCAAGACCTACCACCGAGCAGTACTTC.